This T cell receptor (beta chain) was recorded in a study of blood T cell repertoires in COVID-19. About the study: COVID-19 samples, acute and convalescent, were from the United States, Italy and Spain. Sources were T cells, B-cell-depleted T cells, or PBMCs; the material itself was cDNA or gDNA.

TCRdb's copy holds only in-frame clones and misses some; the assay was immunoSEQ multiplex PCR. The sample holds around 120,000 clones, about 80% seen once. The CDR3 consists of 17 residues. The ends lost 10 bases at V and 4 bases at J; junction bases unmatched: 18. The V gene's germline CDR1 is LNHDA and CDR2 SQIVND (reference sequence). The chain uses TRBV19 and TRBJ2-3; 9 bases align to TRBD2. This receptor was obtained from a man aged 65-85 years with active or convalescent COVID-19. The sample was peripheral blood. CDR3 DNA sequence: TGTGCCACCTCAGTCTACGCGGGGGGGAAGTTTGCAGATACGCAGTATTTT. Protein sequence: CATSVYAGGKFADTQYF. Together with reference TRBV19 and TRBJ2-3, the CDR3 gives the full variable domain: DGGITQSPKYLFRKEGQNVTLSCEQNLNHDAMYWYRQDPGQGLRLIYYSQIVNDFQKGDIAEGYSVSREKKESFPLTVTSAQKNPTAFYLCATSVYAGGKFADTQYFGPGTRLTVL.